Sequencing of this T cell receptor beta chain was carried out in a study of T cells in Graves' hyperthyroidism and ophthalmopathy. General study points: Blood also carried most thyroid clonotypes expanded above 0.001.

The V gene's germline CDR1 is GTSNPN and CDR2 SVGIG (reference sequence). This CDR3 spans 14 amino acids. V shed 2 bases and J shed 7 bases, with 17 bases lying between them. There were TCR beta CDR3 regions amplified from RNA transcripts. The HTBI set primed first-round TCR CDR3 RT-PCR. A single record per CDR3 protein comes from TCRdb applying MiXCR to the multiplex PCR reads. The sample records 280,000 or so distinct CDR3 sequences, 12% to 15% being singletons. Drawn at first hyperthyroidism diagnosis, the blood sample preceded any ophthalmopathy symptoms. Out of about 10 ml of fresh peripheral blood came the PBMCs. This clonotype has a count of ten or more. Antigen specificity is unknown.

The sequence was collected from a woman between 50 and 59 years old with Graves' hyperthyroidism that later progressed to Graves' ophthalmopathy. Sequenced: blood. The chain links TRBV30 to TRBJ1-2; D unresolved. The CDR3 nucleotides are TGTGCCTGGAGTCAAGGCGGTGTTGGGGTTGGCTACACCTTC. Its protein product is CAWSQGGVGVGYTF.